This T cell receptor beta chain was observed in a study of blood T cell repertoires in COVID-19. On the study more broadly: PBMCs, B-cell-depleted T cells, or T cells provided the cDNA or gDNA that made up the material.

This CDR3 is 13 amino acids long. V was cut by 5 bases and J by 6 bases, with 11 bases left in between. Per the germline V gene, CDR1 is SEHNR and CDR2 is FQNEAQ (reference sequence). Per the authors' pipeline: Cell counts per sample came from amplifying reference gene primers. Some clones are missing from TCRdb's copy, which holds only in-frame ones; the method was immunoSEQ multiplex PCR. D and trimming were read from the DNA, whereas the V and J calls and clone size are those reported in that table. The sample contains some 270,000 clones, roughly nine tenths of which appear only once. This chain uses TRBV7-9 with TRBJ1-5; D might be TRBD1 (5 bases). The sequenced sample was peripheral blood. The source of this sequence is a man over 45 with acute or convalescent COVID-19. The chain's CDR3 is CASSPGGGQPQHF. CDR3 DNA: TGTGCCAGCAGCCCCGGGGGGGGTCAGCCCCAGCATTTT.